This TCR beta chain was captured in a study of cytomegalovirus exposure and HLA in healthy donors. The PCR employed 60 Vbeta primers together with 13 Jbeta primers. TCRdb's copy holds only in-frame clones and misses some; the assay was immunoSEQ multiplex PCR. The table shows about 120,000 clones, with around 76% occurring only once. As concerns this clone: The antigen is undetermined.

General study findings and limits: Under in vitro conditions, three CMV-associated chains were confirmed as specific for CMV antigens. After further analysis at a later stage, 16,951 TCR beta sequences were associated with HLA alleles at 0.05 false discovery rate. Several of the most significant clusters appeared, in a later analysis, to be linked to common viral pathogens. In an earlier analysis, in some 540 donors, most V segments appeared productive either ~87% or ~30% of the time.

Germline V lookup: CDR1 MRHNA, CDR2 SNTAGT. The ends lost 5 bases at V and 5 bases at J; junction bases unmatched: 9. The CDR3 spans 16 residues. The V gene is TRBV6-4, the J gene TRBJ2-2; 9 nucleotides match TRBD1. This TCR was sampled from a man aged 55 to 70 in good health and CMV-seropositive. Sequenced: PBMCs. CDR3 sequence reads: CASSPWGQGGTGELFF. CDR3 sequence (DNA): TGTGCCAGCAGTCCCTGGGGACAGGGTGGTACCGGGGAGCTGTTTTTT.